These 28 T cell receptor beta chains came from one sample sequenced in a study of cytomegalovirus exposure and HLA in healthy donors. The PCR had 60 Vbeta and 13 Jbeta primers. Profiled with immunoSEQ multiplex PCR; TCRdb holds only in-frame clones, not every one. In the table there are 150,000 or so clones, around three quarters of which are singletons. The sequencing sample was made of PBMCs. The origin of the receptors is a middle-aged woman in good health and CMV-seronegative.

V is TRBV7-2 and J is TRBJ2-7; 13 bases match TRBD2. CDR3 length: 16 residues. V lost 4 bases to trimming and J lost 7 bases; unmatched junction nucleotides: 10. Germline V lookup: CDR1 SGHTA, CDR2 FQGNSA. The CDR3 DNA sequence: TGTGCCAGCAGCTCCTGGTCGGGACTAGCGGGGCTGGAGCAGTACTTC. Its translation: CASSSWSGLAGLEQYF.

This chain links TRBV6-5 with TRBJ2-5, with D possibly TRBD2 on 6 matching bases. The CDR3 is 15 amino acids. The ends were cut back, 3 bases at V and 5 bases at J, with 16 bases in the middle. The germline gives CDR1 MNHEY, CDR2 SVGAGI. The CDR3 protein is CASSYLAIGGETQYF. For the CDR3, the DNA is TGTGCCAGCAGTTATCTGGCGATAGGAGGGGAGACCCAGTACTTC.

V gene TRBV6-6 combines with J gene TRBJ2-6; D gene ambiguous. This CDR3 region has 13 residues. CDR1 MNHNY and CDR2 SVGAGI come from the germline V gene (reference sequence). Trimming left V 4 bases short and J 2 bases short, with 3 bases between. CDR3 sequence reads: CASSSTGANVLTF. The CDR3 bases are TGTGCCAGCAGTTCCACTGGGGCCAACGTCCTGACTTTC.

This sequence joins TRBV19 and TRBJ1-6; D might be TRBD1 (5 bases). Germline lookup yields CDR1 LNHDA and CDR2 SQIVND (reference sequence). Trimming left V 6 bases short and J 5 bases short, with 14 bases between. The CDR3 length is 15 residues. The CDR3 reads CASSRTTDNNSPLHF. CDR3 DNA sequence: TGTGCCAGTAGCCGGACGACAGACAATAATTCACCCCTCCACTTT.

The chain links TRBV18 to TRBJ1-1, with D possibly matching TRBD1 (6 bases). CDR1 and CDR2 (germline): KGHSH, LQKENI. Trimming removed 2 bases at V and 4 bases at J, with 17 bases between. The CDR3 is 16 residues long. The DNA for the CDR3 is TGTGCCAGCTCACCATCAGGGGCGGTTGTGGGCACTGAAGCTTTCTTT. It encodes CASSPSGAVVGTEAFF.

The V gene is TRBV7-9, the J gene TRBJ2-7, with 11 bases fitting TRBD1. The germline gives CDR1 SEHNR, CDR2 FQNEAQ (reference sequence). This CDR3 has 14 amino acids. The ends lost 5 bases at V and 4 bases at J; junction bases unmatched: 4. CDR3 bases: TGTGCCAGCAGCCCCGGGACAGGGGGTTACGAGCAGTACTTC. As protein: CASSPGTGGYEQYF. Together with reference TRBV7-9 and TRBJ2-7, the CDR3 gives the full variable domain: DTGVSQNPRHKITKRGQNVTFRCDPISEHNRLYWYRQTLGQGPEFLTYFQNEAQLEKSRLLSDRFSAERPKGSFSTLEIQRTEQGDSAMYLCASSPGTGGYEQYFGPGTRLTVT.

The J gene is TRBJ1-6, the V gene TRBV4-2, with TRBD1 matching 8 bases. Trimming removed 0 bases from V and 6 bases from J; junction bases left unmatched: 16. This CDR3 has 20 residues. In germline, CDR1 is LGHNA, CDR2 YNFKEQ. CDR3 DNA sequence: TGTGCCAGCAGCCAAGAGGTTTGGGGCAGGGGGCTCAACTTTAATTCACCCCTCCACTTT. This gives the protein CASSQEVWGRGLNFNSPLHF.

The rearrangement uses TRBV7-3 and TRBJ2-1, with TRBD2 matching 12 bases. This CDR3 contains 14 residues. The V gene end was trimmed by 1 base and the J gene end by 10 bases; junction bases not matched to a gene: 2. Germline CDR1 SGHTA, CDR2 FQGTGA. The CDR3 region is CASSLSLAGGEQFF. The CDR3 DNA reads TGTGCCAGCAGCTTAAGTCTAGCGGGGGGGGAGCAGTTCTTC.

The gene calls are TRBV18 and TRBJ1-2; D perhaps matches TRBD1 (6 bases). The V gene lost 4 bases and the J gene lost 1 base, with 10 bases spanning the gap. Germline V gives CDR1 KGHSH, CDR2 LQKENI. The CDR3 extends over 14 amino acids. The CDR3 DNA reads TGTGCCAGCTCACGGGACAAGAATAACTATGGCTACACCTTC. As protein: CASSRDKNNYGYTF. Looking up the rest from reference TRBV18 and TRBJ1-2 gives the full variable domain: NAGVMQNPRHLVRRRGQEARLRCSPMKGHSHVYWYRQLPEEGLKFMVYLQKENIIDESGMPKERFSAEFPKEGPSILRIQQVVRGDSAAYFCASSRDKNNYGYTFGSGTRLTVV.

The CDR3 DNA reads TGTGCCAGCAGTTACACAGCGGGGGAAAGCTCCTACGAGCAGTACTTC. It yields the protein CASSYTAGESSYEQYF. V is TRBV6-5 and J is TRBJ2-7, with 8 bases matching TRBD2. CDR1 is MNHEY, CDR2 SVGAGI, per germline. Germline trimming cut 2 bases from V and 0 bases from J; bases unmatched to any gene: 6. The CDR3 runs 16 residues.

The chain is built from TRBV7-9 and TRBJ2-3; maybe TRBD2 (5 bases). CDR3 length equals 15 residues. Between the trimmed V and J ends, which lost 4 bases and 0 bases, there was a span of 11 bases. The germline V gene has CDR1 SEHNR and CDR2 FQNEAQ (reference sequence). The CDR3 reads CASSSPRASTDTQYF. CDR3 bases: TGTGCCAGCAGCTCCCCGCGGGCAAGCACAGATACGCAGTATTTT.

This clone was counted between two and nine times. The rearrangement links TRBV27 to TRBJ1-6; 7 nucleotides line up with TRBD1. With V trimmed by 5 bases and J by 0 bases, 1 base remained unmatched. The CDR3 covers 15 residues. Per the germline V gene, CDR1 is MNHEY and CDR2 is SMNVEV (reference sequence). The CDR3 DNA reads as TGTGCCAGCAGTCGGGACAGCTCCTATAATTCACCCCTCCACTTT. Protein: CASSRDSSYNSPLHF.

The J gene is TRBJ1-1, the V gene TRBV7-2; perhaps TRBD1 as D (5 bases). CDR1 is SGHTA, CDR2 FQGNSA, per germline. This CDR3 has 13 amino acids. Deletions cut 2 bases from V and 7 bases from J, with 11 bases between. The CDR3 region has the DNA TGTGCCAGCAGCTTACAGGGTTCCGGTGAAGCTTTCTTT. Its protein product is CASSLQGSGEAFF.

This clone was seen just once. The chain has TRBV7-3 and TRBJ2-5; TRBD2 aligns across 14 bases. The CDR3 is 17 residues long. Germline V gene lookup returns CDR1 SGHTA and CDR2 FQGTGA. Unmatched junction bases numbered 11, after V lost 5 bases and J lost 6 bases. The CDR3 coding sequence is TGTGCCAGCAGCCACGGCCTGACTAGCGGGGGGGCGCAGACCCAGTACTTC. Residues: CASSHGLTSGGAQTQYF.

This chain links TRBV7-8 with TRBJ2-7, with no clear D. The CDR3 covers 15 residues. Trimming left V 2 bases short and J 3 bases short, with 14 bases between. Germline V lookup: CDR1 SGHVS, CDR2 FQNEAQ. The CDR3 loop is CASSLTDSPSYEQYF. CDR3 DNA sequence: TGTGCCAGCAGCTTAACAGATTCCCCCAGCTACGAGCAGTACTTC.

This chain's CDR3 is CASSPRGRQYSGNTIYF. The CDR3 nucleotides read TGTGCCAGCAGCCCAAGGGGCAGGCAATACTCTGGAAACACCATATATTTT. The V and J genes are TRBV28 and TRBJ1-3, with D perhaps matching TRBD1 (5 bases). CDR1 is MDHEN and CDR2 is SYDVKM in the germline V gene. The CDR3 runs to 17 residues. V lost 6 bases, J lost 0 bases, and 18 bases lay in between.

The chain combines TRBV6-5 with TRBJ2-2, with TRBD2 matching over 11 bases. CDR1 is MNHEY and CDR2 is SVGAGI in the germline V gene. The CDR3 length is 15 residues. V gave up 6 bases and J gave up 6 bases; unmatched junction bases: 6. CDR3 amino acids: CASRDSGGAPGELFF. The CDR3 region has the DNA TGTGCCAGCAGAGATAGCGGGGGGGCCCCCGGGGAGCTGTTTTTT.

The chain is built from TRBV7-2 and TRBJ1-4; 10 bases are a match to TRBD1. This CDR3 spans 14 amino acids. CDR1 and CDR2 (germline): SGHTA, FQGNSA. The trim removed 5 bases at V and 8 bases at J, leaving 5 bases unmatched. The CDR3 spells CASSRDRGREKLFF. The CDR3 bases are TGTGCCAGCAGCCGCGACAGGGGGCGGGAAAAACTGTTTTTT.

This sequence joins TRBV7-2 and TRBJ1-1; D call uncertain. The V gene's germline CDR1 is SGHTA and CDR2 FQGNSA. V was shortened by 5 bases and J by 1 base, with 8 bases between the two germline ends. This CDR3 is built from 13 residues. CDR3 in DNA: TGTGCCAGCAGCAGCCGAACGAACACTGAAGCTTTCTTT. Amino acids: CASSSRTNTEAFF.

The chain uses TRBV5-1 and TRBJ2-6, with D possibly TRBD1 on 5 matching bases. Trimming removed 3 bases at V and 7 bases at J, with 14 bases between. The germline V gene encodes CDR1 SGHRS and CDR2 YFSETQ. The CDR3 totals 15 residues. The CDR3 sequence is CASSSDQGGANVLTF. CDR3 in DNA: TGCGCCAGCAGCTCTGACCAGGGTGGAGCCAACGTCCTGACTTTC.

The rearrangement links TRBV20-1 to TRBJ2-3; no clear D. The CDR3 consists of 11 residues. Trimming took 3 bases from V and 2 from J, leaving 3 bases between them. Germline V gene data show CDR1 as DFQATT and CDR2 as SNEGSKA (reference sequence). CDR3 loop: CSASFTDTQYF. CDR3 DNA sequence: TGCAGTGCTAGCTTCACAGATACGCAGTATTTT.

The chain carries TRBV6-5 and TRBJ2-7; TRBD2 matches at 8 bases. Per germline, CDR1 MNHEY and CDR2 SVGAGI. The V gene end was trimmed by 5 bases and the J gene end by 3 bases; junction bases not matched to a gene: 9. CDR3 length: 15 residues. The CDR3 DNA sequence: TGTGCCAGCAGTAAGACCTGGACTAGCAGCTACGAGCAGTACTTC. Its translation: CASSKTWTSSYEQYF.

The CDR3 DNA follows: TGTGCCAGCAGCCATGACCTTGTGACACTTAGCTACGAGCAGTACTTC. It codes for CASSHDLVTLSYEQYF. The rearrangement links TRBV7-8 to TRBJ2-7, with D unclear. The CDR3 totals 16 residues. Deletions cut 5 bases from V and 3 bases from J, with 20 bases between. Germline CDR1 is SGHVS and CDR2 is FQNEAQ.

As to this clone: An end of the junction differs from the germline gene, which may be a read error. This chain connects TRBV7-9 to TRBJ2-2; D unresolved. The CDR3 is 14 residues long. From germline, CDR1 is SEHNR and CDR2 FQNEAQ (reference sequence). The CDR3, as DNA: TGTTCCAGCAGCCCGACAAGAAACACCGGGGAGCTGTTTTTT. Its protein product is CSSSPTRNTGELFF.

This clone occurred a few times. The chain links TRBV5-6 to TRBJ2-2; tentative D call: TRBD2 (5 bases). The CDR3 is made up of 15 amino acids. The V and J ends lost 6 bases and 2 bases respectively, with 14 bases between them. In germline, CDR1 is SGHDT, CDR2 YYEEEE. CDR3 protein: CASNVFGVNTGELFF. The CDR3 coding sequence is TGTGCCAGCAACGTGTTCGGGGTAAACACCGGGGAGCTGTTTTTT.

This clone was recorded a few times. This chain connects TRBV5-5 to TRBJ1-2, with 10 bases lining up with TRBD1. CDR1 and CDR2 (germline): SGHKS, YYEKEE (reference sequence). The J segment lost 5 bases and the V segment lost 5 bases, leaving 9 bases of the junction unmatched. The CDR3 covers 15 residues. This CDR3 is CASRVGQGPGYGYTF. CDR3 nucleotides: TGTGCCAGCAGGGTGGGACAGGGGCCGGGATATGGCTACACCTTC.

The chain carries TRBV25-1 and TRBJ2-6; D is possibly TRBD1 (5 bases). This CDR3 spans 16 amino acids. The V end lost 1 base, the J end lost 4 bases, and 11 bases lay between the germline ends. Germline loops: CDR1 MGHDK, CDR2 SYGVNS. CDR3 protein: CASSESRGSGANVLTF. The DNA of the CDR3 is TGTGCCAGCAGTGAATCTAGGGGTTCAGGGGCCAACGTCCTGACTTTC.

This chain uses TRBV18 with TRBJ1-1; D gene unclear. Per the germline V gene, CDR1 is KGHSH and CDR2 is LQKENI. Deletions cut 1 base from V and 5 bases from J, with 5 bases between. This CDR3 contains 12 residues. Here the CDR3 reads CASSPQETEAFF. The CDR3 DNA is TGTGCCAGCTCACCACAGGAGACTGAAGCTTTCTTT.